This is a list of T cell receptor beta chains from one sample in a study of OX40 agonist ivuxolimab in advanced cancers. The data were produced by immunoSEQ multiplex PCR, yet TCRdb's version contains in-frame clones alone and is incomplete. The sample holds about 76,000 clones, roughly nine tenths seen once. Material: CD4+ or CD8+ T cells sorted from blood, obtained in a trial of the OX40 agonist ivuxolimab. These receptors came from an adult with an advanced solid tumor such as melanoma, head and neck, liver or kidney cancer. Both conserved end residues are part of each CDR3. The D gene is left open where the match is weak.

D	V	J	CDR3	DNA
NA	TRBV7-8	TRBJ2-7	CASSLGAKSEPSYEQYF	TGTGCCAGCAGCTTAGGGGCTAAGTCAGAACCCTCCTACGAGCAGTACTTC
NA	TRBV11-2	TRBJ1-1	CASSQITGSLEAFF	TGTGCCAGCAGCCAGATTACAGGGAGTCTAGAAGCTTTCTTT
TRBD2	TRBV10-1	TRBJ2-3	CASSQVPGLAGGIPDTQYF	TGCGCCAGCAGTCAAGTTCCGGGACTAGCGGGAGGGATCCCAGATACGCAGTATTTT
NA	TRBV30	TRBJ2-3	CAWSGSGTDTQYF	TGTGCCTGGAGTGGGAGCGGGACAGATACGCAGTATTTT
NA	TRBV5-1	TRBJ2-1	CASGRSRGNEQFF	TGCGCCAGCGGGCGGTCTAGGGGCAATGAGCAGTTCTTC
NA	TRBV5-6	TRBJ1-4	CASSRSGQLEKLFF	TGTGCCAGCAGCCGCTCAGGTCAATTGGAAAAACTGTTTTTT
NA	TRBV28	TRBJ2-5	CASSDRGGQETQYF	TGTGCCAGCAGTGACCGTGGCGGTCAAGAGACCCAGTACTTC
NA	TRBV28	TRBJ2-1	CASSRTVPNEQFF	TGTGCCAGCAGTCGGACCGTCCCCAATGAGCAGTTCTTC
NA	TRBV6-1	TRBJ1-5	CASSDIVGRSFSRGNQPQHF	TGTGCCAGCAGTGATATAGTGGGCCGCAGTTTCTCCCGTGGCAATCAGCCCCAGCATTTT
NA	TRBV4-1	TRBJ1-4	CASSQAGPAAEKLFF	TGCGCCAGCAGCCAAGCGGGACCGGCGGCTGAAAAACTGTTTTTT